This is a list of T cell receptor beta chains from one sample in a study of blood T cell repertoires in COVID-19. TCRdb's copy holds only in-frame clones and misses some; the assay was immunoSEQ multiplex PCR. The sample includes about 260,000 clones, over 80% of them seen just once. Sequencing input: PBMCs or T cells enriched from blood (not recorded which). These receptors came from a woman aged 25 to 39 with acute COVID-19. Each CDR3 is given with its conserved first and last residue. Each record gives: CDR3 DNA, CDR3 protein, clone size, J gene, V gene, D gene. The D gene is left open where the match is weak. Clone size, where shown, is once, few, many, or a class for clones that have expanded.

DNA: TGTGCCAGCAGCGTAGGACAGGGGCCCTACAATGAGCAGTTCTTC; CDR3: CASSVGQGPYNEQFF; size: NA; J: TRBJ2-1; V: TRBV9; D: TRBD1
DNA: TGTGCCAGCAGTTACTCGACAGGGGGCCGGGAGACCCAGTACTTC; CDR3: CASSYSTGGRETQYF; size: NA; J: TRBJ2-5; V: TRBV6-5; D: TRBD1
DNA: TGCGCCAGCAGCTTGGCCGCCCAGACTCCGGGTTGGAATGAGCAGTTCTTC; CDR3: CASSLAAQTPGWNEQFF; size: NA; J: TRBJ2-1; V: TRBV5-1; D: NA
DNA: TGTGCCAGCAAGGAGGTTTCTTTCTATGGCTACACCTTC; CDR3: CASKEVSFYGYTF; size: NA; J: TRBJ1-2; V: TRBV28; D: NA
DNA: TGTGCCAGTGGGGGGGGACTCATAATCAATGAGCAGTTCTTC; CDR3: CASGGGLIINEQFF; size: NA; J: TRBJ2-1; V: TRBV3-1/TRBV3-2; D: TRBD2
DNA: TGTGCCAGCAGCCCAGCTCAGACAGTCCTTTATGGCTACACCTTC; CDR3: CASSPAQTVLYGYTF; size: NA; J: TRBJ1-2; V: TRBV27; D: NA
DNA: TGTGCCAGCAGGCCACCTAGTAGTATCTACAATGAGCAGTTCTTC; CDR3: CASRPPSSIYNEQFF; size: NA; J: TRBJ2-1; V: TRBV11-2; D: NA
DNA: TGTGCCAGCAGCTTGATTGCCGGGGGGGGAGAGACCCAGTACTTC; CDR3: CASSLIAGGGETQYF; size: NA; J: TRBJ2-5; V: TRBV5-8; D: TRBD2
DNA: TGTGCCAGCAGTCAACCGACTAGCGGGAGTTACAATGAGCAGTTCTTC; CDR3: CASSQPTSGSYNEQFF; size: once; J: TRBJ2-1; V: TRBV3-1/TRBV3-2; D: TRBD2
DNA: TGTGCCAGCAGCTTGCGGGAGGTAACCGGGGAGCTGTTTTTT; CDR3: CASSLREVTGELFF; size: NA; J: TRBJ2-2; V: TRBV5-8; D: TRBD2
DNA: TGTGCCAGCAGTCTGACTAGCGGGAGAGGAGATACGCAGTATTTT; CDR3: CASSLTSGRGDTQYF; size: NA; J: TRBJ2-3; V: TRBV2; D: TRBD2
DNA: TGTGCCAGCAGTGAACACACAGAGACCCAGTACTTC; CDR3: CASSEHTETQYF; size: NA; J: TRBJ2-5; V: TRBV25-1; D: NA
DNA: TGTGCCACCAGCAGATTACCATCCGAAGGCGGGAGTGGAGATACGCAGTATTTT; CDR3: CATSRLPSEGGSGDTQYF; size: NA; J: TRBJ2-3; V: TRBV15; D: TRBD2
DNA: TGCGCCAGCAGCAGAAGTGCCGGGACTCACAACACTGAAGCTTTCTTT; CDR3: CASSRSAGTHNTEAFF; size: NA; J: TRBJ1-1; V: TRBV5-1; D: NA
DNA: TGTGCCAGCAGCTTGGGTTTCGGGAGGGCCAATGAGCAGTTCTTC; CDR3: CASSLGFGRANEQFF; size: NA; J: TRBJ2-1; V: TRBV5-4; D: TRBD2
DNA: TGCAGCGTTGACAGAGATCTAGCGCCCATTTCCTACAATGAGCAGTTCTTC; CDR3: CSVDRDLAPISYNEQFF; size: NA; J: TRBJ2-1; V: TRBV29-1; D: NA
DNA: TGTGCCTGGAGTACAACAGGGAGTGGCGAGCAGTACTTC; CDR3: CAWSTTGSGEQYF; size: NA; J: TRBJ2-7; V: TRBV30; D: NA
DNA: TGCGCCAGCAGCGTGGTTTGGGGCGGGGGTAATGAGCAGTTCTTC; CDR3: CASSVVWGGGNEQFF; size: NA; J: TRBJ2-1; V: TRBV5-1; D: TRBD2
DNA: TGTGCCAGCAGTTTGATGGGCGGGAGCTCCTACAATGAGCAGTTCTTC; CDR3: CASSLMGGSSYNEQFF; size: NA; J: TRBJ2-1; V: TRBV28; D: TRBD2
DNA: TGTGCCAGCACCACCAGGGGTCTCTATTCACCCCTCCACTTT; CDR3: CASTTRGLYSPLHF; size: NA; J: TRBJ1-6; V: TRBV7-3; D: NA
DNA: TGTGCCAGTAGTAACGGGGTCAATCAGCCCCAGCATTTT; CDR3: CASSNGVNQPQHF; size: NA; J: TRBJ1-5; V: TRBV19; D: NA
DNA: TGTGCCAGCAGCCCCCAGGGGCCTGTGGGCTACACCTTC; CDR3: CASSPQGPVGYTF; size: NA; J: TRBJ1-2; V: TRBV7-9; D: NA
DNA: TGCGCCAGCAGCCAAGACCGAGGGCAATCAACTAATGAAAAACTGTTTTTT; CDR3: CASSQDRGQSTNEKLFF; size: NA; J: TRBJ1-4; V: TRBV4-3; D: NA
DNA: TGCGCCAGCAGCCGAAGGGACAGGGATACTCACGAGCAGTACTTC; CDR3: CASSRRDRDTHEQYF; size: few; J: TRBJ2-7; V: TRBV4-1; D: TRBD1
DNA: TGTGCCAGCAGGCCCGCGGCGGGACAGTGGGACACTGAAGCTTTCTTT; CDR3: CASRPAAGQWDTEAFF; size: NA; J: TRBJ1-1; V: TRBV6-6; D: TRBD1
DNA: TGTGCCAGTAGTCGCCGTAGCGGGCCATCCTACAATGAGCAGTTCTTC; CDR3: CASSRRSGPSYNEQFF; size: few; J: TRBJ2-1; V: TRBV19; D: TRBD2
DNA: TGCAGCGTTGGACTAGCGGGAGGGCCCCGGGTCACCGGGGAGCTGTTTTTT; CDR3: CSVGLAGGPRVTGELFF; size: once; J: TRBJ2-2; V: TRBV29-1; D: TRBD2
DNA: TGCGCCAGCAGCCATTATACGGGCGAGCAGTACTTC; CDR3: CASSHYTGEQYF; size: NA; J: TRBJ2-7; V: TRBV4-3; D: NA
DNA: TGTGCCAGCAGTCCCGGGGGGACTAGCGGCACAGATACGCAGTATTTT; CDR3: CASSPGGTSGTDTQYF; size: few; J: TRBJ2-3; V: TRBV5-4; D: TRBD2
DNA: TGTGCCAGCAGGCTGGGACAGGAGTTCTCATCTAACACTGAAGCTTTCTTT; CDR3: CASRLGQEFSSNTEAFF; size: NA; J: TRBJ1-1; V: TRBV28; D: TRBD1
DNA: TGTGCCAGCAGACGTCGGGTCAGTGTTGGAAACACCATATATTTT; CDR3: CASRRRVSVGNTIYF; size: NA; J: TRBJ1-3; V: TRBV28; D: NA
DNA: TGTGCCAGCAGCTTAGCGTGGGACAACCCCTACGAGCAGTACTTC; CDR3: CASSLAWDNPYEQYF; size: NA; J: TRBJ2-7; V: TRBV7-2; D: NA
DNA: TGTGCCAGCAGCTTCTGGGAGGCGGATTCACCCCTCCACTTT; CDR3: CASSFWEADSPLHF; size: NA; J: TRBJ1-6; V: TRBV13; D: NA
DNA: TGTGCCAGCAGTTTATCCGGGGGCTATGGCTACACCTTC; CDR3: CASSLSGGYGYTF; size: NA; J: TRBJ1-2; V: TRBV28; D: NA
DNA: TGTGCCAGCAGGGAGGGCGGGGGCAGGAACGAGCAGTACTTC; CDR3: CASREGGGRNEQYF; size: NA; J: TRBJ2-7; V: TRBV25-1; D: NA
DNA: TGCGCCAGCAGCCAAGATATGTTAGAGAGTTCCTACAATGAGCAGTTCTTC; CDR3: CASSQDMLESSYNEQFF; size: few; J: TRBJ2-1; V: TRBV4-1; D: NA
DNA: TGCAGCGTTGAGGGGGACAGAGAGCAGTACTTC; CDR3: CSVEGDREQYF; size: NA; J: TRBJ2-7; V: TRBV29-1; D: TRBD1
DNA: TGTGCCAGCAGCATCCGACAGGGCGACGAGCAGTACTTC; CDR3: CASSIRQGDEQYF; size: NA; J: TRBJ2-7; V: TRBV7-2; D: TRBD1
DNA: TGCAGCGTTGATCGACAGAACTATGGCTACACCTTC; CDR3: CSVDRQNYGYTF; size: once; J: TRBJ1-2; V: TRBV29-1; D: NA
DNA: TGTGCCAGCAGCTTACAGGGGGCGGATGGCTACACCTTC; CDR3: CASSLQGADGYTF; size: few; J: TRBJ1-2; V: TRBV7-9; D: TRBD1
DNA: TGCGCCAGCAGCTTGGGTACTTTCGAAGGGGTCGGCACCGGGGAGCTGTTTTTT; CDR3: CASSLGTFEGVGTGELFF; size: NA; J: TRBJ2-2; V: TRBV5-1; D: NA
DNA: TGTGCCAGTAAGGGACAGCCGAACACTGAAGCTTTCTTT; CDR3: CASKGQPNTEAFF; size: NA; J: TRBJ1-1; V: TRBV6-4; D: TRBD1
DNA: TGTGCCAGCAGTCGACGGACAGGGGGCGATGAGCAGTTCTTC; CDR3: CASSRRTGGDEQFF; size: NA; J: TRBJ2-1; V: TRBV6-2/TRBV6-3; D: TRBD1
DNA: TGTGCCAGCAGCTTACGGGACAGGGACTACAATGAGCAGTTCTTC; CDR3: CASSLRDRDYNEQFF; size: NA; J: TRBJ2-1; V: TRBV7-9; D: TRBD1
DNA: TGTGCCAGCAGCCTCGGGACAGGGCAAGAGACCCAGTACTTC; CDR3: CASSLGTGQETQYF; size: NA; J: TRBJ2-5; V: TRBV11-2; D: TRBD1
DNA: TGCAGCGTTCCCGGAACAGGGAGCCCTGAAGCTTTCTTT; CDR3: CSVPGTGSPEAFF; size: once; J: TRBJ1-1; V: TRBV29-1; D: NA
DNA: TGTGCCAGTAGTTTCCGGGGTTCAATTCTAAGCACAGATACGCAGTATTTT; CDR3: CASSFRGSILSTDTQYF; size: NA; J: TRBJ2-3; V: TRBV19; D: NA
DNA: TGTGCCAGCAGTTACTCAGGGGGAATGGGCTACGAGCAGTACTTC; CDR3: CASSYSGGMGYEQYF; size: NA; J: TRBJ2-7; V: TRBV6-5; D: NA
DNA: TGTGCCAGCAGTGATGGGGAGGGGCAGTTCTTC; CDR3: CASSDGEGQFF; size: NA; J: TRBJ2-1; V: TRBV2; D: TRBD2
DNA: TGTGCCAGCAGCTTAAAGCCGTACGGACTAGCGGACTACAATGAGCAGTTCTTC; CDR3: CASSLKPYGLADYNEQFF; size: NA; J: TRBJ2-1; V: TRBV7-3; D: TRBD2
DNA: TGTGCCAGCAGTGAAGGCGCGCACTCCAATCAGCCCCAGCATTTT; CDR3: CASSEGAHSNQPQHF; size: NA; J: TRBJ1-5; V: TRBV6-1; D: NA
DNA: TGTGCCAGCAGTTTGGGACTAGACTACGAGCAGTACTTC; CDR3: CASSLGLDYEQYF; size: NA; J: TRBJ2-7; V: TRBV27; D: TRBD2
DNA: TGTGCCAGCAGCCAAGAGACAGGGGGTTATAATTCACCCCTCCACTTT; CDR3: CASSQETGGYNSPLHF; size: NA; J: TRBJ1-6; V: TRBV7-2; D: TRBD1